The entry that follows covers one T cell receptor (beta chain) sequence. Antigen unknown. This sample is drawn from a study of T cell repertoires in cytomegalovirus infection. From the reads, TCRdb called clonotypes with MiXCR, one entry per CDR3 protein. Of some 900,000 distinct CDR3 sequences detected, 32% appear once; the ten largest clones hold around 12%. Notes on the study in general: Accumulated public TCR beta family frequency recognized individuals carrying CMV together with the relevant HLA.

This TCR derives from a human donor in good health (CMV status not recorded). Some clones in this sample may be carry-over from other donors' samples. Sequenced here: cultured CD8+ T cells from PBMCs, sampled from culture after CMV antigen stimulation.

The CDR3 nucleotides are TGTGCCGGCCCTTCCGGGCCCACAGATACGCAGTATTTT. Encoded protein: CAGPSGPTDTQYF. The V and J genes are TRBV19 and TRBJ2-3; D uncertain. The V gene's germline CDR1 is LNHDA and CDR2 SQIVND (reference sequence). The CDR3 has 13 residues. The V and J ends lost 11 bases and 2 bases respectively, with 14 bases between them.